This TCR beta chain is drawn from a study of blood T cell repertoires in COVID-19. Authors' methods: Researchers report that nucleated cell counts were estimated from reference gene primer amplification. The repertoire was sequenced with immunoSEQ multiplex PCR; TCRdb's copy has only in-frame clones and lacks some. The D gene and trimming were derived from the DNA, and the V and J assignments and clone size from that table. This table holds roughly 230,000 clones, 70% to 90% found once. Germline V gives CDR1 MNHEY, CDR2 SVGAGI. The CDR3 sequence is 13 residues long. V was shortened by 5 bases and J by 3 bases, with 10 bases between the two germline ends.

The sequencing input was peripheral blood. The chain is built from TRBV6-5 and TRBJ1-1; D gene uncertain. This TCR derives from a man in his forties with acute or convalescent COVID-19. The CDR3 DNA reads as TGTGCCAGCAGTCGGTTGATGTACACTGAAGCTTTCTTT. Protein product: CASSRLMYTEAFF.